These T cell receptor beta chains were read from a single sample in a study of T cell responses to AZD1222 COVID-19 vaccine. Generated by immunoSEQ multiplex PCR, the TCRdb table keeps only in-frame clones and is missing some. The sample has 150,000 to 200,000 clones; just over 90% are singletons. The specimen comprised peripheral blood, sampled 28 days after the second dose of the MenACWY control vaccine. The source of these receptors is an adult who received the MenACWY meningococcal vaccine as a control. CDR3s include the opening cysteine and the closing phenylalanine or tryptophan. The D gene is left open where the match is weak. Expanded clones are given a class, and other clones once, few, many or no size at all.

V gene	clone size	D gene	J gene	CDR3 protein	CDR3 DNA
TRBV5-6	.	.	TRBJ2-7	CASSGRYEQYF	TGTGCCAGCAGCGGGAGGTACGAGCAGTACTTC
TRBV3-1/TRBV3-2	.	.	TRBJ1-6	CASSPQASNASPLHF	TGTGCCAGCAGCCCGCAAGCCTCTAACGCATCACCCCTCCACTTT
TRBV10-3	.	.	TRBJ2-7	CAIQTSRGRGADEQYF	TGTGCCATCCAGACTAGCAGGGGAAGGGGAGCAGACGAGCAGTACTTC
TRBV6-2/TRBV6-3	.	.	TRBJ1-1	CASSYSLATFNTEAFF	TGTGCCAGCAGTTACTCGCTCGCGACGTTTAACACTGAAGCTTTCTTT
TRBV2	.	TRBD1	TRBJ2-7	CASSPRQGGYEQYF	TGTGCCAGCAGTCCAAGACAGGGTGGGTACGAGCAGTACTTC
TRBV14	.	.	TRBJ2-5	CASSQVVYSQETQYF	TGTGCCAGCAGCCAAGTAGTATACTCGCAAGAGACCCAGTACTTC
TRBV2	once	.	TRBJ2-7	CASKRAYEQYF	TGTGCCAGCAAGCGTGCCTACGAGCAGTACTTC
TRBV7-9	.	TRBD1	TRBJ2-6	CASGSGGQGSSGANVLTF	TGTGCCAGCGGCTCGGGGGGACAGGGGTCCTCTGGGGCCAACGTCCTGACTTTC
TRBV19	.	.	TRBJ1-2	CASSIRGHNYGYTF	TGTGCCAGTAGTATAAGAGGCCATAACTATGGCTACACCTTC
TRBV7-6	.	TRBD2	TRBJ2-3	CASSHAPLAGADTQYF	TGTGCCAGCAGCCACGCCCCACTAGCGGGAGCTGATACGCAGTATTTT
TRBV9	.	.	TRBJ2-7	CASSVKHLAGSGEQYF	TGTGCCAGCAGCGTTAAGCATCTCGCGGGGAGTGGGGAGCAGTACTTC
TRBV19	.	.	TRBJ1-4	CASTRQRNEKLFF	TGTGCCAGTACCCGACAGAGGAATGAAAAACTGTTTTTT
TRBV11-1	.	.	TRBJ2-2	CASSPLDVTNTGELFF	TGTGCCAGCAGCCCGTTGGACGTCACGAACACCGGGGAGCTGTTTTTT
TRBV30	once	TRBD2	TRBJ2-7	CAWILAGGYEQYF	TGTGCCTGGATCCTAGCGGGAGGCTACGAGCAGTACTTC
TRBV9	.	TRBD1	TRBJ2-7	CASTRTGVSYEQYF	TGTGCCAGCACCAGGACAGGGGTCTCCTACGAGCAGTACTTC
TRBV3-1/TRBV3-2	once	.	TRBJ1-2	CASSGRLANYGYTF	TGTGCCAGCAGCGGGAGACTAGCTAACTATGGCTACACCTTC
TRBV7-3	.	.	TRBJ2-2	CASRNIRDNSNTGELFF	TGTGCCAGCAGGAATATCCGGGACAACTCGAACACCGGGGAGCTGTTTTTT
TRBV19	.	TRBD1	TRBJ1-2	CATSGQGWANYGYTF	TGTGCCACCTCGGGACAGGGTTGGGCTAACTATGGCTACACCTTC
TRBV6-2/TRBV6-3	.	.	TRBJ1-1	CASSYNPNTEAFF	TGTGCCAGCAGTTATAACCCGAACACTGAAGCTTTCTTT
TRBV5-1	.	.	TRBJ2-6	CASSLGQSSGANVLTF	TGCGCCAGCAGCTTGGGCCAAAGCTCTGGGGCCAACGTCCTGACTTTC
TRBV4-1	many	.	TRBJ1-2	CASSPGPSGAIYGYTF	TGCGCCAGCAGCCCAGGGCCGTCAGGGGCTATTTATGGCTACACCTTC
TRBV7-8	.	TRBD1	TRBJ2-4	CASSLDRQGAKTLAKNIQYF	TGTGCCAGCAGCTTAGATCGACAGGGGGCGAAGACATTGGCCAAAAACATTCAGTACTTC
TRBV13	.	.	TRBJ2-7	CASSPTLDGSKQYF	TGTGCCAGCAGCCCTACATTGGACGGCTCGAAGCAGTACTTC
TRBV13	.	.	TRBJ2-7	CASSLGGYEQYF	TGTGCCAGCAGCTTAGGCGGCTACGAGCAGTACTTC
TRBV27	.	TRBD2	TRBJ2-7	CASSFTSGSYEQYF	TGTGCCAGCAGTTTTACTAGCGGGAGCTACGAGCAGTACTTC
TRBV30	.	.	TRBJ1-4	CAWSSRGNEKLFF	TGTGCCTGGAGCTCCAGGGGTAATGAAAAACTGTTTTTT
TRBV19	.	TRBD1	TRBJ1-2	CASRDRDYGYTF	TGTGCCAGCCGGGACAGGGACTATGGCTACACCTTC
TRBV5-1	.	.	TRBJ2-7	CASSLAGEQYF	TGCGCCAGCAGCTTGGCCGGCGAGCAGTACTTC
TRBV4-2	.	TRBD1	TRBJ2-7	CASSLGQGVEQYF	TGTGCCAGCAGCCTGGGACAGGGCGTCGAGCAGTACTTC
TRBV20-1	.	TRBD1	TRBJ1-4	CSASGRGMYEKLFF	TGCAGTGCTAGTGGCAGGGGGATGTATGAAAAACTGTTTTTT
TRBV5-6	once	TRBD2	TRBJ2-7	CASSGGSSYEQYF	TGTGCCAGTTCGGGCGGGAGCTCCTACGAGCAGTACTTC
TRBV27	.	TRBD1	TRBJ2-2	CASSPGMGIRDRGRPGELFF	TGTGCCAGCAGTCCCGGGATGGGAATCCGGGACAGGGGGCGCCCCGGGGAGCTGTTTTTT
TRBV15	.	TRBD1	TRBJ1-5	CATSWMGQGSRGNQPQHF	TGTGCCACCAGCTGGATGGGACAGGGGAGTCGGGGCAATCAGCCCCAGCATTTT
TRBV14	.	.	TRBJ2-1	CASSQGSVLYNEQFF	TGTGCCAGCAGCCAGGGATCCGTTTTATACAATGAGCAGTTCTTC
TRBV29-1	.	.	TRBJ1-1	CSVDPTGSTEAFF	TGCAGCGTTGATCCGACAGGATCCACTGAAGCTTTCTTT
TRBV29-1	.	.	TRBJ2-1	CSVGGDEQFF	TGCAGCGTTGGGGGTGATGAGCAGTTCTTC
TRBV6-5	.	TRBD1	TRBJ1-2	CASSYQGATYGYTF	TGTGCCAGCAGTTACCAGGGGGCGACCTATGGCTACACCTTC
TRBV7-2	.	.	TRBJ2-7	CASSLVSRGGGEQYF	TGTGCCAGCAGCCTCGTTTCCCGTGGAGGAGGCGAGCAGTACTTC
TRBV18	.	.	TRBJ1-1	CASSHGNTEAFF	TGTGCCAGCTCACACGGGAACACTGAAGCTTTCTTT
TRBV27	.	.	TRBJ1-2	CASSLSPGHIDGYTF	TGTGCCAGCAGTTTATCCCCGGGACATATAGATGGCTACACCTTC
TRBV9	.	TRBD1	TRBJ1-2	CASSATGTGAVGYTF	TGTGCCAGCAGCGCCACCGGGACAGGGGCAGTCGGCTACACCTTC
TRBV30	few	.	TRBJ1-2	CAWSHLTLKSNGYTF	TGTGCCTGGAGTCACCTAACCCTCAAATCTAATGGCTACACCTTC
TRBV9	.	.	TRBJ2-2	CASSVALRPIGSGELFF	TGTGCCAGCAGCGTAGCTCTCCGACCCATCGGGTCCGGGGAGCTGTTTTTT
TRBV7-6	.	.	TRBJ2-3	CASSRIPGQTLTDTQYF	TGTGCCAGCAGCCGCATCCCTGGACAGACCCTCACAGATACGCAGTATTTT
TRBV6-4	once	.	TRBJ1-6	CASSVTGFNSPLHF	TGTGCCAGCAGTGTCACAGGCTTTAATTCACCCCTCCACTTT
TRBV7-2	.	TRBD1	TRBJ1-6	CASSLGTGRNSPLHF	TGTGCCAGCAGCTTAGGGACAGGGAGGAATTCACCCCTCCACTTT
TRBV7-7	.	.	TRBJ1-2	CASSRNPLGDGYTF	TGTGCCAGCAGCCGGAACCCTCTGGGCGATGGCTACACCTTC
TRBV30	once	.	TRBJ2-7	CAWSGSYEQYF	TGTGCCTGGAGTGGTAGCTACGAGCAGTACTTC
TRBV11-2	.	TRBD2	TRBJ2-5	CASSLTPAGGQETQYF	TGTGCCAGCAGCTTAACTCCAGCGGGAGGGCAAGAGACCCAGTACTTC
TRBV9	once	.	TRBJ1-1	CASSKPGPEAFF	TGTGCCAGCAGCAAACCGGGGCCTGAAGCTTTCTTT